Shown below are 2 T cell receptor beta chains from a single sample sequenced in a study of Ad26.COV2.S vaccination and SARS-CoV-2 variants (dated by TCRdb to 2020 to 2022). To prepare the library, the immunoSEQ multiplex PCR assay was applied. The table comes from immuneACCESS by way of TCRdb, which keeps in-frame sequences with V and J called. Part of the clones is missing from these tables; in studies checked, under half for an unresolved V gene and the rest for unknown reasons. Here the sample has around 500,000 clones; about 88% occur a single time. Approximately 1.7% of the sample is held by the ten biggest clonotypes. Per the publication, the treatment or condition label means: roughly 19 received Ad26.COV2.S at low or high dose, single or two shots; roughly five received placebo; per-sample allocation not given. Repertoires of vaccine and placebo recipients were sequenced from samples collected on day 63 after the first injection.

Sequenced here: peripheral blood, sampled in a trial of Ad26.COV2.S vaccine versus placebo. All receptors come from a person aged 18 to 59 who received the Ad26.COV2.S COVID-19 vaccine or a placebo.

The chain combines TRBV5-8 with TRBJ1-5, with 9 bases lining up with TRBD1. The ends lost 7 bases at V and 2 bases at J; junction bases unmatched: 7. Germline V gene sequence: CDR1 SGHTS, CDR2 YDEGEE. The CDR3 extends over 15 amino acids. The chain's CDR3 is CASGDRVTGNQPQHF. The CDR3 nucleotides read TGTGCCAGCGGGGACAGGGTTACGGGCAATCAGCCCCAGCATTTT.

This sequence joins TRBV28 and TRBJ1-2; no reliable D call. There are 14 residues in the CDR3. Germline V CDR1 and CDR2: MDHEN, SYDVKM. V was trimmed by 5 bases and J by 3 bases, leaving 13 bases between them. In nucleotides, the CDR3 is TGTGCCAGCAGTCTCAGCAGTTTGGACTATGGCTACACCTTC. Protein: CASSLSSLDYGYTF.